This TCR beta chain was obtained from a study of T cells in Graves' hyperthyroidism and ophthalmopathy (dated by TCRdb to the late 2010s). In the study overall: To identify distinguishing TCR V-J signatures, a discovery cohort of some 100 patients was used, comprising 43 with Graves' ophthalmopathy and around 60 with stable Graves' hyperthyroidism. Prospective prediction of ophthalmopathy was tested in an independent validation cohort of some 20 hyperthyroidism patients and approximately 17 patients who later progressed to ophthalmopathy. The roughly 100 discovery patients were divided at random into training and test sets in a 7:3 ratio. The study also compared thyroid tissue and blood T-cell repertoires from five or six Graves' hyperthyroidism patients. After blood sampling, hyperthyroidism patients were treated with methimazole at a starting dose of 30 mg daily, and ophthalmopathy patients were treated with high-dose intravenous methylprednisolone. The paper reports TCR Vbeta CDR3 sequencing of roughly 140 peripheral blood samples: around 45 ophthalmopathy, 70 to 85 hyperthyroidism and approximately 17 progressor patients. The study at large found these results: Blood samples also contained most of the expanded thyroid clonotypes (frequency above 0.001), which suggests that blood repertoires may reflect thyroid immune responses. Sample size was not statistically predetermined, and investigators were not blinded to group allocation. During validation, the model predicted progression to ophthalmopathy a median of about 6.5 months ahead of onset, with roughly 65% sensitivity and 72% to 80% specificity. A 13 V-J signature model separated ophthalmopathy from stable hyperthyroidism, with approximately 87% sensitivity and around 84% specificity in cross-validation and 80%/75% in testing.

CDR1 LNHDA and CDR2 SQIVND were looked up in the germline V gene (reference sequence). V loses 5 bases, J loses 0 bases, and the germline ends lie 8 bases apart. The CDR3 starts with the cysteine, ends with the phenylalanine, and has 14 residues. Of all the DNA, just the CDR3 is kept, 42 bases in frame from base 1. This clonotype has more than one count but fewer than ten. The target of this receptor is not known. Per-base quality was not reported, and no clone a single base away is much larger than it. TCR beta CDR3 regions were amplified from RNA transcripts. The first round of RT-PCR for the TCR CDR3 was performed with the HTBI primer set and the Qiagen OneStep RT-PCR kit. A second multiplex PCR round built the libraries, followed by size selection and purification. The libraries were sequenced on an Illumina HiSeq2000 using paired-end 100 bp reads. On the authors' methods: Raw data were processed with SOAPnuke, discarding reads with adapters, uncalled bases, mean Phred below 15, or no exact constant-primer or identifier match. COPE v1.2.5 was used to merge high-quality paired reads, and clonotypes were defined as unique nucleotide sequences. MiTCR v1.1 was used to align clonotypes to the IMGT TRBV, TRBD and TRBJ reference segments. The analysis was restricted to V-J combinations with a frequency above 0.0001, which together covered roughly 99% of the repertoires. A TCS score was defined as the ratio of F50 (clonal expansion) to E x V (chaos), with BLOSUM62-based TCRdist applied between CDR3 peptides within each V-J. Welch's t-statistics and random forest reduced 450 to 600 V-J features to under 15, which were used in a naive Bayes classifier (R e1071). TCRdb reprocessing: public reads trimmed at Q25 with fastp, clones called with MiXCR, in-frame beta chains kept. Merged by CDR3 protein, the rows form single entries marked with the most common genes and DNA. The V and J calls follow TCRdb's processing rather than the paper's. For this sample the table gives just over 550,000 distinct CDR3 sequences, of which more than 45% were detected only once. Clones ranked in the top ten supply approximately 8.2% of the sample.

Stable Graves' hyperthyroidism was defined as the absence of progression to ophthalmopathy over 18 months of follow-up. Hyperthyroidism patients were newly diagnosed, with disease duration under 2 months, and aged 18 to 65 years. Exclusion was applied to patients with uncontrolled infections, other autoimmune diseases, pregnancy or lactation. Diagnoses relied on clinical symptoms, serum thyroxine and TRAb, thyroid ultrasound and orbital computed tomography. Trizol reagent was used to extract total RNA, and RNA quality was then checked on an Agilent 2100 Bioanalyzer. Source material: peripheral blood or thyroid tissue (not recorded which). The sequence was collected from a woman younger than 35 with Graves' hyperthyroidism. Donor details come from another sample of the same person, matched by shared clones. Recombination linked TRBV19 to TRBJ1-3; D gene: possibly TRBD1, on 5 matching bases. CDR3 region: CASSGADSGNTIYF. The nucleotides read TGTGCCAGTAGTGGGGCGGACTCTGGAAACACCATATATTTT.